The 12 T cell receptor beta chains below all came from one sample that was sequenced in a study of blood T cells in healthy people across ages. It was with a sample-barcoded 5' primer and a J-beta primer mix that a second PCR of about 6 to 12 cycles was run. A single record per CDR3 protein comes from TCRdb applying MiXCR to the 5' RACE reads. The sample yields about 1.4 million distinct CDR3 sequences, approximately 59% seen once. Sequenced sample: blood. The origin of the receptors is a man between 18 and 29 years old in good health.

The V call is TRBV5-1, the J call TRBJ2-7; D is possibly TRBD1 or TRBD2 (5 bases each). The ends were cut back, 4 bases at V and 1 base at J, with 12 bases in the middle. Germline V lookup: CDR1 SGHRS, CDR2 YFSETQ. The CDR3 is 14 residues long. As DNA, the CDR3 is TGCGCCAGCAGCCGAGGGGTGGTTTCCTACGAGCAGTACTTC. Amino acid sequence: CASSRGVVSYEQYF. The variable domain in full, with the rest retrieved from reference TRBV5-1 and TRBJ2-7, is KAGVTQTPRYLIKTRGQQVTLSCSPISGHRSVSWYQQTPGQGLQFLFEYFSETQRNKGNFPGRFSGRQFSNSRSEMNVSTLELGDSALYLCASSRGVVSYEQYFGPGTRLTVT.

The chain carries TRBV6-5 and TRBJ2-7, with D hard to call. Looked up from germline, CDR1 is MNHEY and CDR2 is SVGAGI. V dropped 3 bases and J dropped 2 bases, with 11 bases sitting between them. The CDR3 extends over 14 amino acids. Here the CDR3 reads CASSYRTEAYEQYF. CDR3 DNA sequence: TGTGCCAGCAGTTATAGGACCGAAGCCTACGAGCAGTACTTC.

The chain links TRBV3-1 to TRBJ2-3; 8 bases align to TRBD2. V trimming: 2 bases; J trimming: 2 bases; junction bases outside the gene matches: 6. Germline lookup yields CDR1 LGHDT and CDR2 YNNKEL (reference sequence). The CDR3 sequence is 16 residues long. The CDR3 DNA reads as TGTGCCAGCAGCCAACGCGGTAGCGGGATCACAGATACGCAGTATTTT. Translated: CASSQRGSGITDTQYF.

The rearrangement uses TRBV4-1 and TRBJ2-5; 10 bases match TRBD2. V was pared by 3 bases and J by 11 bases, with 15 bases of the junction left unmatched. The CDR3 loop spans 16 amino acids. Looked up from germline, CDR1 is MGHRA and CDR2 is YSYEKL. In nucleotides, the CDR3 is TGCGCCAGCAGCCAGGTAGCGGGGGGACTTAACAATGAGCAGTACTTC. Translated: CASSQVAGGLNNEQYF.

This clonotype occurred once. CDR3 nucleotides: TGTGCCAGCAGCTTAATAAGCGGGGCCTCCTACGAGCAGTACTTC. It encodes CASSLISGASYEQYF. This chain joins TRBV11-2 and TRBJ2-7; 7 nucleotides match TRBD2. The CDR3 runs to 15 residues. The germline CDR1 and CDR2 sequences are SGHAT and FQNNGV. V shed 2 bases, J shed 0 bases, and the junction held 4 bases outside the gene matches. The full variable domain, completed using reference TRBV11-2 and TRBJ2-7, is EAGVAQSPRYKIIEKRQSVAFWCNPISGHATLYWYQQILGQGPKLLIQFQNNGVVDDSQLPKDRFSAERLKGVDSTLKIQPAKLEDSAVYLCASSLISGASYEQYFGPGTRLTVT.

V gene TRBV13 combines with J gene TRBJ2-3, with TRBD1 as a possible D gene (6 bases). This CDR3 comprises 15 residues. V lost 5 bases and J lost 1, with 13 bases in between. Germline CDR1 and CDR2: PRHDT and FYEKMQ (reference sequence). Here the CDR3 reads CASSILQGGTDTQYF. Written as DNA, the CDR3 is TGTGCCAGCAGCATACTACAGGGAGGCACAGATACGCAGTATTTT.

This clonotype was seen a handful of times. This rearrangement joins TRBV7-2 to TRBJ1-4, with D hard to call. The V gene's germline CDR1 is SGHTA and CDR2 FQGNSA. The CDR3 runs to 13 residues. V dropped 9 bases and J dropped 6 bases, with 14 bases sitting between them. For the CDR3, the DNA is TGTGCCAGTAGCCCCCGACTGTATGAAAAACTGTTTTTT. This encodes CASSPRLYEKLFF.

The CDR3 DNA reads as TGTGCCAGCAGTCCTGGTGCAACCCAGTACTTC. Protein product: CASSPGATQYF. The chain recombines TRBV12-3 or TRBV12-4 with TRBJ2-7; no firm D call. This CDR3 has 11 amino acids. V lost 5 bases and J lost 10, with 12 bases in between.

The J gene is TRBJ1-4, the V gene TRBV9; no definite D call. The V end lost 7 bases, the J end lost 7 bases, and 17 bases lay between the germline ends. The CDR3 consists of 14 residues. CDR1 and CDR2 (germline): SGDLS, YYNGEE. Here the CDR3 reads CASGGPDGAEKLFF. The CDR3 DNA reads TGTGCCAGCGGCGGTCCGGACGGCGCTGAAAAACTGTTTTTT.

The chain combines TRBV29-1 with TRBJ2-2, with 10 bases fitting TRBD2. The V and J ends lost 7 bases and 3 bases, in that order; junction bases with no gene match: 5. The CDR3 runs to 14 residues. Germline assignment: CDR1 SQVTM and CDR2 ANQGSEA. This chain's CDR3 is CSAVAGGYTGELFF. The CDR3 bases are TGCAGCGCCGTAGCGGGGGGCTACACCGGGGAGCTGTTTTTT.

This rearrangement joins TRBV20-1 to TRBJ1-2; D is ambiguous. The CDR3 length is 12 residues. Germline assignment: CDR1 DFQATT and CDR2 SNEGSKA (reference sequence). V shed 5 bases and J shed 8 bases, with 15 bases lying between them. The CDR3 bases are TGCAGTGCTCGTCTCGGGGTGGAAGGCTACACCTTC. Its translation: CSARLGVEGYTF.

There are a few counts of this clonotype. This chain uses TRBV7-9 with TRBJ1-5, with D maybe TRBD1 (6 bases). With 5 bases removed from V and 5 bases from J, the gap between germline ends came to 16 bases. The germline V gene encodes CDR1 SEHNR and CDR2 FQNEAQ (reference sequence). The CDR3 has 15 amino acids. CDR3 bases: TGTGCCAGCAGCACGGGGGGGCCGGCGGATCAGCCCCAGCATTTT. This translates into CASSTGGPADQPQHF.